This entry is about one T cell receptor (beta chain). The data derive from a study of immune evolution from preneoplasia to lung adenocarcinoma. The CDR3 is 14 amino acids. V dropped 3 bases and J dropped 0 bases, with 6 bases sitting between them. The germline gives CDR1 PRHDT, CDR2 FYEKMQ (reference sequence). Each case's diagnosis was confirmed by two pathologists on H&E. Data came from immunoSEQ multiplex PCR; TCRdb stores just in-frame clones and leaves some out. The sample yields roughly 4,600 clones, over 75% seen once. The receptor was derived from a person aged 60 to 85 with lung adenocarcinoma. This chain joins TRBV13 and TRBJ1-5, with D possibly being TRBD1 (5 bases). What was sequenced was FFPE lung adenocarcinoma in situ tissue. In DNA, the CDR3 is TGTGCCAGCAGCTTCGGGGGTAGCAATCAGCCCCAGCATTTT. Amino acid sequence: CASSFGGSNQPQHF.